The sequence of this T cell receptor beta chain was determined in a study of T-cell reconstitution after alpha-beta-depleted transplantation in children. A library of TCRbeta sequences, prepared with unique molecular identifiers, was generated. TCRdb fed the PCR reads into MiXCR, producing one record per CDR3 protein. The repertoire has about 690,000 distinct CDR3 sequences, around a sixth of them found once; the top ten carry over 0.95%. This clonotype has a handful of counts. The sequence came from a human donor who donated a stem cell graft to a child with acute myeloid leukemia. The sequences come from PBMCs from the stem cell graft donor, collected from the stem cell graft.

Here the CDR3 reads CSARDRDLAGLAANEQFF. CDR3 in DNA: TGCAGTGCTAGAGATCGGGACTTGGCGGGACTAGCGGCAAATGAGCAGTTCTTC. The chain joins TRBV20-1 to TRBJ2-1, with 11 positions matching TRBD2. The J segment lost 7 bases and the V segment lost 0 bases, leaving 14 bases of the junction unmatched. The CDR3 extends over 18 amino acids. Germline V gives CDR1 DFQATT, CDR2 SNEGSKA (reference sequence).